The rows below give T cell receptor beta chains drawn from one sample of a study of T-cell memory formation after mild COVID-19. One entry per CDR3 protein, called by TCRdb with MiXCR from the 5' RACE reads. The sample lists about 160,000 distinct CDR3 sequences, roughly 28% occurring once. The specimen was PBMCs or a T cell subset sorted from them (not recorded which). These receptors all stem from an adult woman who had mild COVID-19 (a few samples of this study predate the infection). Cell type and time point are not known. The CDR3 runs from the conserved cysteine through the conserved F or W. The D gene is left open where the match is weak. Only part of the rows carry a size: once, few, many, or a class if the clone is expanded.

J gene	V gene	CDR3 length	clone size	D gene	CDR3 DNA	CDR3 protein
TRBJ2-7	TRBV27	15	few	TRBD1	TGTGCCAGCAGCCCCGGGACAGGGCTTAACTACGAGCAGTACTTC	CASSPGTGLNYEQYF
TRBJ1-6	TRBV20-1	15	few	-	TGCAGTGCTAGAGTTGCAGGCTCCTATAATTCACCCCTCCACTTT	CSARVAGSYNSPLHF
TRBJ2-7	TRBV6-5	17	-	-	TGTGCCAGCAGTTACGGCCGGGGACCGCTGGGGTCCTGGGAGCAGTACTTC	CASSYGRGPLGSWEQYF
TRBJ2-3	TRBV24-1	18	-	TRBD1	TGTGCCACCAGTGGACGTAAGGGACAGGGATTAGGTACAGATACGCAGTATTTT	CATSGRKGQGLGTDTQYF
TRBJ2-2	TRBV3-1	16	few	-	TGTGCCAGCAGCCAAGATACGAATGCCATGAACGAGGAGCTGTTTTTT	CASSQDTNAMNEELFF
TRBJ2-1	TRBV9	15	-	TRBD2	TGTGCCAGCAGTCCGGGAGGGGCGAACTACAATGAGCAGTTCTTC	CASSPGGANYNEQFF
TRBJ2-7	TRBV6-5	12	few	-	TGTGCCAGCAGTGGGGGACTGTCGCTTGAGTACTTC	CASSGGLSLEYF
TRBJ2-7	TRBV19	16	-	TRBD2	TGTGCCAGTAGTCCTCTCTCGGGACTAGATATACGCGAGCAGTACTTC	CASSPLSGLDIREQYF
TRBJ2-3	TRBV14	13	few	-	TGTGCCAGCAGCCAAGTAAACGGAGATACGCAGTATTTT	CASSQVNGDTQYF
TRBJ1-1	TRBV5-1	15	few	-	TGCGCCAGCAGCTTGGTATCGGTGCCGAACACTGAAGCTTTCTTT	CASSLVSVPNTEAFF
TRBJ1-2	TRBV12-3/TRBV12-4	14	-	TRBD1	TGTGCCAGCAGTGCTACACAGGGGCCCTATGGCTACACCTTC	CASSATQGPYGYTF
TRBJ2-6	TRBV20-1	14	-	-	TGCAGTGCTAGAGTTGGCTCTGGGGCCAACGTCCTGACTTTC	CSARVGSGANVLTF
TRBJ1-1	TRBV5-1	14	-	TRBD1	TGCGCCAGCAGCATGCCGACAGGGGACCTTGAAGCTTTCTTT	CASSMPTGDLEAFF
TRBJ1-6	TRBV7-9	14	-	-	TGTGCCAGCAGTCAAGACGTACGGGTCTCACCCCTCCACTTT	CASSQDVRVSPLHF
TRBJ2-3	TRBV7-8	11	many	-	TGTGCCAGCAGCTTCACAGATACGCAGTATTTT	CASSFTDTQYF
TRBJ2-1	TRBV5-1	18	-	TRBD2	TGCGCCAGCAGCTTGGGAGGGACTAGCGGGGGTCCTTTGGTTGAGCAGTTCTTC	CASSLGGTSGGPLVEQFF
TRBJ2-6	TRBV4-3	16	many	-	TGCGCCAGCAGCCAAGATCCGGCAGCTGGGGCCAACGTCCTGACTTTC	CASSQDPAAGANVLTF
TRBJ2-3	TRBV20-1	17	few	-	TGCAGTGCTAGAGATCGTTCACCGCGGCCTAGCACAGATACGCAGTATTTT	CSARDRSPRPSTDTQYF
TRBJ2-7	TRBV4-1	14	few	-	TGCGCCAGCAGCCAAGAGGTGCAGTCCCTAGAGCAGTACTTC	CASSQEVQSLEQYF
TRBJ2-4	TRBV7-9	14	-	-	TGTGCCAGCAGCTTAGAAGTTAGGGGGGGCCCTCAGTACTTC	CASSLEVRGGPQYF
TRBJ2-1	TRBV7-9	16	-	TRBD2	TGTGCCAGCAGCTGGTCTCTAGCGGGAGTGATCCATGAGCAGTTCTTC	CASSWSLAGVIHEQFF
TRBJ2-4	TRBV5-1	15	-	TRBD1	TGCGCCAGCAGCTTGAGTTGGGGACAGTTAACCATTCAGTACTTC	CASSLSWGQLTIQYF
TRBJ2-5	TRBV12-5	16	-	-	TGTGCTAGTGGTTTGGTCGGCAGGGGAGGGATCGGGACCCAGTACTTC	CASGLVGRGGIGTQYF
TRBJ1-1	TRBV6-2/TRBV6-3	14	few	-	TGTGCCAGCAGTTACGGAGGGGGGAGCACTGAAGCTTTCTTT	CASSYGGGSTEAFF
TRBJ2-2	TRBV27	15	few	TRBD1	TGTGCCAGCAGTCTCGGGACAGGGAGAACCGGGGAGCTGTTTTTT	CASSLGTGRTGELFF
TRBJ2-3	TRBV12-3/TRBV12-4	14	many	-	TGTGCCAGCAGCGGATCGGGACGAACAGATACGCAGTATTTT	CASSGSGRTDTQYF
TRBJ2-1	TRBV7-7	16	few	-	TGTGCCAGCAGCTTAGGGCAGGACCCCTCCTACAATGAGCAGTTCTTC	CASSLGQDPSYNEQFF
TRBJ1-1	TRBV29-1	13	few	-	TGCAGCGTTGTCAAGGGAGCGAACACTGAAGCTTTCTTT	CSVVKGANTEAFF
TRBJ2-2	TRBV24-1	13	-	-	TGTGCCACCAGTGATCCTAACACCGGGGAGCTGTTTTTT	CATSDPNTGELFF
TRBJ2-5	TRBV7-3	14	-	-	TGTGCCAGCAGCCCAACAGGGACACAAGAGACCCAGTACTTC	CASSPTGTQETQYF
TRBJ2-5	TRBV12-3/TRBV12-4	16	-	TRBD2	TGTGCCAGCAGTTACGCAACTAGCGGGAGATCAGAGACCCAGTACTTC	CASSYATSGRSETQYF
TRBJ2-7	TRBV15	15	few	-	TGTGCCACCAGCAGAGCCGGGGCTAGCTCCTACGAGCAGTACTTC	CATSRAGASSYEQYF
TRBJ2-7	TRBV10-2	18	few	TRBD2	TGCGCCAGCAGCGATCCCTTTTTGACTAGCGGCCAAACCTACGAGCAGTACTTC	CASSDPFLTSGQTYEQYF
TRBJ2-1	TRBV20-1	15	few	TRBD2	TGCAGTGCGAAAAAACTAGCGGGGGGGCTCAATGAGCAGTTCTTC	CSAKKLAGGLNEQFF
TRBJ1-2	TRBV27	15	-	-	TGTGCCAGCAGCCAGCGGGGGGGATCTTTCTATGGCTACACCTTC	CASSQRGGSFYGYTF
TRBJ1-1	TRBV6-6	13	few	-	TGTGCCAGCAGTTGGACCAATTCTGGAGGAGCTTTCTTT	CASSWTNSGGAFF
TRBJ2-2	TRBV7-2	16	-	TRBD2	TGTGCCAGCAGTCAGCCGGGGCGGGAGTACACCGGGGAGCTGTTTTTT	CASSQPGREYTGELFF
TRBJ2-7	TRBV20-1	13	few	TRBD1	TGCAGTGCCCGACAGGGCCCAGCCTACGAGCAGTACTTC	CSARQGPAYEQYF